This T cell receptor beta chain is from a study of beta chain features in type 1 diabetes. This clone was counted a few times. What it binds is unknown. The CDR3 runs 13 residues. J gave up 8 bases and V 4 bases, and 3 bases lay outside the gene matches. Germline V lookup: CDR1 SEHNR, CDR2 FQNEAQ (reference sequence). Of the isolated RNA, all was reverse transcribed, and so the sequenced material was expressed TCRB transcripts. The repertoire was sequenced with immunoSEQ multiplex PCR; TCRdb's copy has only in-frame clones and lacks some. The table has some 360,000 clones, around 19% seen once; the top ten hold 0.044%. Study-level points and caveats: HLA effects on TCRB rearrangement stayed unresolved here. A potential PCR bias toward shorter templates would be equal in patient and control samples. When VDJ junctions were examined, type 1 diabetes patients showed fewer insertions and more deletions. Type 1 diabetes patients had TCRB CDR3s that were shorter (moderately but significantly so) in all four CD4+ subsets.

The sample consisted of naive CD4+ T cells from blood. This receptor was taken from a woman between 18 and 29 years old in good health. The chain recombines TRBV7-9 with TRBJ2-4; TRBD1 matches at 9 bases. The DNA for the CDR3 is TGTGCCAGCAGCTCGGGACAGGGAGACATTCAGTACTTC. Protein: CASSSGQGDIQYF.